This T cell receptor (beta chain) was captured by sequencing in a study of T cells in Graves' hyperthyroidism and ophthalmopathy. Across the whole study: Once the initial diagnosis was made, peripheral blood was obtained before any treatment.

The germline V gene has CDR1 MDHEN and CDR2 SYDVKM. This CDR3 region has 17 residues. The germline V and J ends were trimmed by 2 bases and 3 bases, with 17 bases remaining between them. This clonotype was seen at least ten times. Its antigen is undetermined. Amplified TCR beta CDR3 regions derived from RNA transcripts. First-round RT-PCR targeting the TCR CDR3 was performed with the HTBI primer set. A single record per CDR3 protein comes from TCRdb applying MiXCR to the multiplex PCR reads. The sample includes more than 300,000 distinct CDR3 sequences, 17% of them seen just once. Whole-study results and caveats: A median around 6.8 months before onset, the model predicted ophthalmopathy.

The sequencing input was blood. The receptor comes from a woman in her thirties with Graves' hyperthyroidism that later progressed to Graves' ophthalmopathy. The chain carries TRBV28 and TRBJ2-1; TRBD2 might be the D (5 bases). The CDR3 region has the DNA TGTGCCAGCAGTTTACGATCTACCGGGCGGGTCTACAATGAGCAGTTCTTC. Translating gives CASSLRSTGRVYNEQFF.